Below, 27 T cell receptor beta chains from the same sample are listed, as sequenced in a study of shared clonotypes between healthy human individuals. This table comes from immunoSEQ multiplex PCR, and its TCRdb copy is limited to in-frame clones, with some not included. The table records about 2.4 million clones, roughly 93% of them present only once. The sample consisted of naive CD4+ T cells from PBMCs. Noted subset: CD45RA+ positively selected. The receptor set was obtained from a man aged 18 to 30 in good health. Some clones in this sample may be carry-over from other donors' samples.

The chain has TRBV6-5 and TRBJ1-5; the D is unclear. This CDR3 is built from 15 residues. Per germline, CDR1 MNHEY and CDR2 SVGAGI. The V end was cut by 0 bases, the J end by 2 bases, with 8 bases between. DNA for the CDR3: TGTGCCAGCAGTTACTCGTCAATAGGCAATCAGCCCCAGCATTTT. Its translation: CASSYSSIGNQPQHF.

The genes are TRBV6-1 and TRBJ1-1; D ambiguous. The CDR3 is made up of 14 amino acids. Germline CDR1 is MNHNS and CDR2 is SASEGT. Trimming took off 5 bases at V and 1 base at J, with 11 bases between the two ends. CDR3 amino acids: CASSPIGRNTEAFF. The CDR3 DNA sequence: TGTGCCAGCAGTCCCATCGGGCGGAACACTGAAGCTTTCTTT.

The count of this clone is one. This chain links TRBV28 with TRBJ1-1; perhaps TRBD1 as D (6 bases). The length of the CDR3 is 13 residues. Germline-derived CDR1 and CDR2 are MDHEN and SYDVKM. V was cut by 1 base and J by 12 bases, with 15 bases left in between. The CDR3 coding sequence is TGTGCCAGCAGTTTATCCACTACAGGGAGAACTTTCTTT. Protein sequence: CASSLSTTGRTFF. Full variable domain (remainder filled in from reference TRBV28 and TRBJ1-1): DVKVTQSSRYLVKRTGEKVFLECVQDMDHENMFWYRQDPGLGLRLIYFSYDVKMKEKGDIPEGYSVSREKKERFSLILESASTNQTSMYLCASSLSTTGRTFFGQGTRLTVV.

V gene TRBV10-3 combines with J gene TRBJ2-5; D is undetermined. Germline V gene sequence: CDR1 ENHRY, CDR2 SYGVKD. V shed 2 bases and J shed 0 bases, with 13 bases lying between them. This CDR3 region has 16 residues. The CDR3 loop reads CAISEVWELHQETQYF. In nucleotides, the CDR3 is TGTGCCATCAGTGAGGTTTGGGAACTACACCAAGAGACCCAGTACTTC.

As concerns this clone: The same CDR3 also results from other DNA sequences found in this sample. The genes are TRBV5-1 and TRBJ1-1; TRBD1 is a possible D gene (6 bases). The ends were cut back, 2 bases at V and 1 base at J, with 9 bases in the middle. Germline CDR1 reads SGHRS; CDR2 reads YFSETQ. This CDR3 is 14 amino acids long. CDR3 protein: CASSLQGTNTEAFF. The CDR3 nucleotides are TGCGCCAGCAGCTTACAGGGCACGAACACTGAAGCTTTCTTT.

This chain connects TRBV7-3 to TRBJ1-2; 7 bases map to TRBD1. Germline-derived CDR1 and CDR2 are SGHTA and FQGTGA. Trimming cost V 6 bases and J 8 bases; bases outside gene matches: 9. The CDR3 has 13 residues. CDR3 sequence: CASSSTGVGGYTF. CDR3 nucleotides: TGTGCCAGCAGTTCTACAGGGGTGGGAGGCTACACCTTC. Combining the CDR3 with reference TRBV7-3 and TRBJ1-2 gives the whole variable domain GAGVSQTPSNKVTEKGKYVELRCDPISGHTALYWYRQSLGQGPEFLIYFQGTGAADDSGLPNDRFFAVRPEGSVSTLKIQRTERGDSAVYLCASSSTGVGGYTFGSGTRLTVV.

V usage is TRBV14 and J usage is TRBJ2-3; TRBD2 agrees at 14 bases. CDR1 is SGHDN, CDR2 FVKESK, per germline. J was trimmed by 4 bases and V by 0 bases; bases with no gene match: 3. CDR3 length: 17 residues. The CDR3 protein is CASSQEGTSGSSDTQYF. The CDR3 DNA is TGTGCCAGCAGCCAAGAAGGGACTAGCGGGAGTTCAGATACGCAGTATTTT.

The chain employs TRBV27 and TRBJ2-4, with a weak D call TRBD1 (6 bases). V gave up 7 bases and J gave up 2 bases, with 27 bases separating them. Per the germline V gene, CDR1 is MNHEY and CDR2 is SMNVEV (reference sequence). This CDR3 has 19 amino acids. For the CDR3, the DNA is TGTGCCAGCACCGAGGGTCTGGGGACACGGGCCAGGACCAAAAACATTCAGTACTTC. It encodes CASTEGLGTRARTKNIQYF.

CDR3: CSVEERLAGALDTQYF. The DNA for the CDR3 is TGCAGCGTTGAAGAGAGACTAGCGGGAGCACTGGATACGCAGTATTTT. V gene TRBV29-1 combines with J gene TRBJ2-3; 12 nucleotides match TRBD2. Germline-derived CDR1 and CDR2 are SQVTM and ANQGSEA. With 0 bases clipped from V and 6 bases from J, the junction kept 7 bases outside the gene matches. The CDR3 is 16 residues long.

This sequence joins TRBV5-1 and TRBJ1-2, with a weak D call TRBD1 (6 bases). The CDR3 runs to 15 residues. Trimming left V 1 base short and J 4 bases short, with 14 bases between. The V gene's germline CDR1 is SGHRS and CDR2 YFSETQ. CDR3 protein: CASSLKTGVIYGYTF. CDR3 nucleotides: TGCGCCAGCAGCTTGAAGACAGGAGTTATCTATGGCTACACCTTC.

The CDR3 nucleotides read TGTGCCAGCAGTTCTAGCGGTACTAGCACAGATACGCAGTATTTT. Protein: CASSSSGTSTDTQYF. The chain uses TRBV2 and TRBJ2-3; TRBD2 matches 7 bases. This CDR3 spans 15 amino acids. J lost 0 bases, V lost 5 bases, and 5 bases had no gene match. In germline, CDR1 is SNHLY, CDR2 FYNNEI.

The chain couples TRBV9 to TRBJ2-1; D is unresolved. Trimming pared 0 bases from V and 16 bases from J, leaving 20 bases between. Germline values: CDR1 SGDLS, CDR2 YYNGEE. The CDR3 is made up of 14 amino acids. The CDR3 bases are TGTGCCAGCAGCGTAGCCCCCAATCTGGACGAAGTCTTCTTC. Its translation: CASSVAPNLDEVFF.

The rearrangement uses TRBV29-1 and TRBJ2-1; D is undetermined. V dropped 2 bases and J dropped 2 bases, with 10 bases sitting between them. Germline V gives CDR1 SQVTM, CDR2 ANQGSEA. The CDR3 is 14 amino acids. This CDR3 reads CSVESQPAYNEQFF. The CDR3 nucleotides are TGCAGCGTTGAATCGCAGCCCGCCTACAATGAGCAGTTCTTC.

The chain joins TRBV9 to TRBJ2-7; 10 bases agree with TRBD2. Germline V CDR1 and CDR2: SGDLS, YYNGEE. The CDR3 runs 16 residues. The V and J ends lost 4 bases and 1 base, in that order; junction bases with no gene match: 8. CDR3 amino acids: CASSPSSGSVSYEQYF. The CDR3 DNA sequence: TGTGCCAGCAGCCCTTCTAGCGGGAGTGTATCCTACGAGCAGTACTTC.

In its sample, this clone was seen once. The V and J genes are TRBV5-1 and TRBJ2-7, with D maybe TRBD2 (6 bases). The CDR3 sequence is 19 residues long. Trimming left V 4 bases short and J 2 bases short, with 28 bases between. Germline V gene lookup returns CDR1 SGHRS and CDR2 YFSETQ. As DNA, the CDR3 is TGCGCCAGCAGCCCCGGCCCTAACCCTACGGGAGTTAGCCCCTACGAGCAGTACTTC. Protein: CASSPGPNPTGVSPYEQYF.

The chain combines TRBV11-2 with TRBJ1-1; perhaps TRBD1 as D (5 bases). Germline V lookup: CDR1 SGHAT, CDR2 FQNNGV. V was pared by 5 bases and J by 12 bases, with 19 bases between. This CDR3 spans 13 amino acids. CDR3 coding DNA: TGTGCCAGCAGCCCATACCGCTCGGAGGGGACTTTCTTT. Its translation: CASSPYRSEGTFF.

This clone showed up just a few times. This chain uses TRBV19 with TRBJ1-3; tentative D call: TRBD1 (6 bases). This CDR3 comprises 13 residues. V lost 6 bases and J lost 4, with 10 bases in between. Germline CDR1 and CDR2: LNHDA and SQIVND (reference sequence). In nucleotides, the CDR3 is TGTGCCAGTAGCGGGGGCAGGGGAAACACCATATATTTT. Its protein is CASSGGRGNTIYF.

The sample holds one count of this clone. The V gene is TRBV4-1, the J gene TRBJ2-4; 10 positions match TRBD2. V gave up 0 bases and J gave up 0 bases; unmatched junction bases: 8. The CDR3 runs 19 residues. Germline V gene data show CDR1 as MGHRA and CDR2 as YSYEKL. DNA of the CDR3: TGCGCCAGCAGCCAAGATCGGGCGTCTAGCGGGAGAGCCAAAAACATTCAGTACTTC. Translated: CASSQDRASSGRAKNIQYF.

DNA for the CDR3: TGCGCCAGCAGCTTATCGACGGCTTGGGGCTATGGCTACACCTTC. Amino acids: CASSLSTAWGYGYTF. This chain uses TRBV5-1 with TRBJ1-2; D ambiguous. CDR1 and CDR2 (germline): SGHRS, YFSETQ. This CDR3 region has 15 residues. V was shortened by 2 bases and J by 4 bases, with 15 bases between the two germline ends. Drawing the rest from reference TRBV5-1 and TRBJ1-2, the complete variable domain is KAGVTQTPRYLIKTRGQQVTLSCSPISGHRSVSWYQQTPGQGLQFLFEYFSETQRNKGNFPGRFSGRQFSNSRSEMNVSTLELGDSALYLCASSLSTAWGYGYTFGSGTRLTVV.

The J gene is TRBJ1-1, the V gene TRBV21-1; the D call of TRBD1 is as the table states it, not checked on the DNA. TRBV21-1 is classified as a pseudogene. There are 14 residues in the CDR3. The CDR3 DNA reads TGTGCCAGCAGTCGCTGTTTCAGGAACACTGAAGCTTTCTTT. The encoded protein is CASSRCFRNTEAFF.

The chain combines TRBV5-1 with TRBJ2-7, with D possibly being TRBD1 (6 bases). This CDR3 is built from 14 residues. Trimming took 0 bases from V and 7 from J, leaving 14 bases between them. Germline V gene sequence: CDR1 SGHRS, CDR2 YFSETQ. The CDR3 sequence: CASSLEGVAGEQYF. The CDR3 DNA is TGCGCCAGCAGCTTGGAGGGGGTGGCTGGGGAGCAGTACTTC.

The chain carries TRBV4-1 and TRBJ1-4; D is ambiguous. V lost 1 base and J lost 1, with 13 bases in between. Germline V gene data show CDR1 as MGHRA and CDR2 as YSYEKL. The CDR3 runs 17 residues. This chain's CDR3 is CASSQAEGSRTNEKLFF. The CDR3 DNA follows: TGCGCCAGCAGCCAAGCTGAAGGGAGCAGAACTAATGAAAAACTGTTTTTT.

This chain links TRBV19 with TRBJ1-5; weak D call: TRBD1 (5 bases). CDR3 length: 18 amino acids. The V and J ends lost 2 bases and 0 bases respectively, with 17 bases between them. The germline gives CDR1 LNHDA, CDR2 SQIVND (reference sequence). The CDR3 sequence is CASSIFKGGAISNQPQHF. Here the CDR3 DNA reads TGTGCCAGTAGTATATTCAAGGGTGGGGCCATTAGCAATCAGCCCCAGCATTTT.

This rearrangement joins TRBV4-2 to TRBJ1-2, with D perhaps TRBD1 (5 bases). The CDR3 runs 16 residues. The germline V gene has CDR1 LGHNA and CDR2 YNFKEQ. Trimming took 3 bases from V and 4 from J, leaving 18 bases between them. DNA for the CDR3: TGTGCCAGCAGCCAGGGTGGGGCAGATTTAACCTATGGCTACACCTTC. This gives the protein CASSQGGADLTYGYTF.

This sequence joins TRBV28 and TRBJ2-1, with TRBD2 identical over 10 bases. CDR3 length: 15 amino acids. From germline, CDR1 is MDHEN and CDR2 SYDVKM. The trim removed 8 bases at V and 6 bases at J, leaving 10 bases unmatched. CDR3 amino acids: CASGALSGGLNEQFF. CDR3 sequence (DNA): TGTGCCAGCGGGGCTCTTAGCGGGGGGCTCAATGAGCAGTTCTTC.

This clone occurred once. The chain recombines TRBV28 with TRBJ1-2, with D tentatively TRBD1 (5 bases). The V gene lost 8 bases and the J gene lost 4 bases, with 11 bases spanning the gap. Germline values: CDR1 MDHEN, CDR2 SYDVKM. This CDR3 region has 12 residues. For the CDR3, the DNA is TGTGCCAGCGGGGGGGAAAGCTATGGCTACACCTTC. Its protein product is CASGGESYGYTF.

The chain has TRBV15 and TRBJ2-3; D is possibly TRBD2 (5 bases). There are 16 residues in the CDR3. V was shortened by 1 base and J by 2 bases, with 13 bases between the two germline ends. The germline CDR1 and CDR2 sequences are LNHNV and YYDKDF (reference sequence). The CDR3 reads CATSRGWTVNTDTQYF. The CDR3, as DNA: TGTGCCACCAGCAGAGGGTGGACTGTAAACACAGATACGCAGTATTTT.